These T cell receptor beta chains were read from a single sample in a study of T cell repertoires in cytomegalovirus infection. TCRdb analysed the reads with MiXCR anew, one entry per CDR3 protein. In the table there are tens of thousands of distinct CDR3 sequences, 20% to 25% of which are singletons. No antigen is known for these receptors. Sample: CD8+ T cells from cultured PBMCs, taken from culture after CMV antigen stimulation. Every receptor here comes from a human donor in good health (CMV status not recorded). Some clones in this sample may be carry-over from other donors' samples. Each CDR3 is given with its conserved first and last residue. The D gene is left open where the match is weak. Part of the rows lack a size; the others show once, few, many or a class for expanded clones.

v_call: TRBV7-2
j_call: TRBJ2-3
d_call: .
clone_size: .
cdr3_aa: CASSSTREDTQYF
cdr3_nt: TGTGCCAGCAGTTCGACTAGAGAAGATACGCAGTATTTT

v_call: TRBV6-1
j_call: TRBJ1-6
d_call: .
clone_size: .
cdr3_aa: CASSAPGAIIESPLHF
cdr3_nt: TGTGCCAGCAGTGCACCGGGAGCTATTATTGAATCACCCCTCCACTTT

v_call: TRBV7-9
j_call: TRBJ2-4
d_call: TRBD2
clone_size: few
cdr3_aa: CASSPGLAGSKNIQYF
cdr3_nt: TGTGCCAGCAGTCCTGGACTAGCGGGGTCCAAAAACATTCAGTACTTC

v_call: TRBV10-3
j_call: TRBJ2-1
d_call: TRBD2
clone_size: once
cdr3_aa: CATATSGATNEQFF
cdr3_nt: TGTGCCACTGCGACTAGCGGGGCGACCAATGAGCAGTTCTTC

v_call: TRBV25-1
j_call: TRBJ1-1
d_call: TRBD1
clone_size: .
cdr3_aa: CASRGQLNTEAFF
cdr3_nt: TGTGCCAGCAGGGGACAGTTGAACACTGAAGCTTTCTTT

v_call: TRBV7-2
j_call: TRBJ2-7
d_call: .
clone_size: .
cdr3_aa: CASSLIVGRIWEQYF
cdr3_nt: TGTGCCAGCAGCTTAATAGTTGGGAGAATCTGGGAGCAGTACTTC

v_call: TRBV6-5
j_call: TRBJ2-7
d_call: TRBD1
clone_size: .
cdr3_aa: CASSRSRDRGNEQYF
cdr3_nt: TGTGCCAGCAGTCGGTCCCGGGACAGGGGAAACGAGCAGTACTTC

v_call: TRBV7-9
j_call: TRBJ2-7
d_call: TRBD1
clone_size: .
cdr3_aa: CASSPSGTGVSYEQYF
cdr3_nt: TGTGCCAGCAGCCCGAGCGGGACAGGGGTTTCCTACGAGCAGTACTTC

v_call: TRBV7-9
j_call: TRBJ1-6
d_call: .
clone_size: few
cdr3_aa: CASSAIKDRSYNSPLHF
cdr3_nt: TGTGCCAGCAGCGCTATCAAGGACAGAAGTTATAATTCACCCCTCCACTTT

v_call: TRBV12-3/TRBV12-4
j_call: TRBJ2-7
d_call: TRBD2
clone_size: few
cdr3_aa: CASTRTSGYEQYF
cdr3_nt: TGTGCCAGCACCCGGACTAGCGGCTACGAGCAGTACTTC

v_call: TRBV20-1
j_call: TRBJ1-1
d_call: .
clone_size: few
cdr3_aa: CSAAGRRSLNTEAFF
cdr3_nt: TGCAGTGCTGCTGGCAGGAGGTCGTTGAACACTGAAGCTTTCTTT

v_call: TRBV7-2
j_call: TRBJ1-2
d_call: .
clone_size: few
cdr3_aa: CASSPPVRRLYGYTF
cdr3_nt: TGTGCCAGCAGCCCTCCCGTGAGGCGGCTCTATGGCTACACCTTC

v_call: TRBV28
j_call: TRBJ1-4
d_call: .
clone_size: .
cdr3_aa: CASRRPREKLFF
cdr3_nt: TGTGCCAGCAGGCGGCCCCGAGAAAAACTGTTTTTT

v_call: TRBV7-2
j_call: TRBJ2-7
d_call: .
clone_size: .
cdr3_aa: CASSHNRTYEQYF
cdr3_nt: TGTGCCAGCAGCCACAACAGGACCTACGAGCAGTACTTC

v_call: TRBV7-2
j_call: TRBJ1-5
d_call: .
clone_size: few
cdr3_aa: CASSLDRGWGQPQHF
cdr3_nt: TGTGCCAGCAGCTTAGATCGGGGATGGGGACAGCCCCAGCATTTT

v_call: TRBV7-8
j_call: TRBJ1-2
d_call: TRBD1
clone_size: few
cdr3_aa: CASSFAGGLYGYTF
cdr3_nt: TGTGCCAGCAGCTTTGCAGGGGGCTTATATGGCTACACCTTC

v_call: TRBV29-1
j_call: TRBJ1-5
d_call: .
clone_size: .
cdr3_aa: CSVGTASNQPQHF
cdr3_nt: TGCAGCGTCGGCACCGCTTCTAATCAGCCCCAGCATTTT

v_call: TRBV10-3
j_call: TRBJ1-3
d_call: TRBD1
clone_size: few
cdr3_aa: CAIIGTDSGNTIYF
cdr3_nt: TGTGCCATCATTGGGACAGACTCTGGAAACACCATATATTTT

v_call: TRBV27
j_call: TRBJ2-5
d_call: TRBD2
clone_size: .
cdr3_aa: CASSLLAGQQETQYF
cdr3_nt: TGTGCCAGCAGCCTACTAGCGGGCCAACAAGAGACCCAGTACTTC

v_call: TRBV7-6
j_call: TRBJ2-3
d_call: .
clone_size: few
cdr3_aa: CASSLVGWKGNTQYF
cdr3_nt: TGTGCCAGCAGCTTAGTAGGGTGGAAAGGGAATACGCAGTATTTT

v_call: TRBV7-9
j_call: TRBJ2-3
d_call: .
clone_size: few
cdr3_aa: CASSSWTDTDTQYF
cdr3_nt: TGTGCCAGCAGCTCTTGGACTGACACAGATACGCAGTATTTT

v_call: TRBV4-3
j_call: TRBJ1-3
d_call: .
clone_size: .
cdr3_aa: CASSQGAPADTIYF
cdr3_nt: TGCGCCAGCAGCCAAGGGGCACCCGCCGACACCATATATTTT